The text below deals with one T cell receptor (beta chain). The antigen is undetermined. Germline and junction disagree at one end, which may indicate a read error. This entry is derived from a study of regulatory T cells in long-lasting Graves disease. Germline V lookup: CDR1 SGHAT, CDR2 FQNNGV. The CDR3 consists of 19 residues. Arm-PCR of CDR3 regions and iRepertoire HTBI primers were the basis on which TCR beta libraries were built. TCRdb processed the multiplex PCR reads anew with MiXCR; each CDR3 protein has one entry. The table records roughly 500,000 distinct CDR3 sequences, 11% to 15% of them present only once. Time point defined: newly diagnosed GD, antithyroid drugs for less than 3 months. The authors made the TCR library using RNA they extracted from PBMCs. Patients were enrolled at an endocrinology department in Xi'an, China. Findings and limits, study-wide: Newly diagnosed patients shared about a thousand public clonotypes; persistent patients shared a few thousand.

These data also featured in a second study, about T cells in Graves' hyperthyroidism and ophthalmopathy. That investigation notes: The HTBI primer set drove a first-round RT-PCR of the TCR CDR3. Most thyroid clonotypes expanded above 0.001 were also detected in blood.

This chain joins TRBV11-2 and TRBJ2-1; 9 bases map to TRBD1. This clonotype was obtained from a woman aged 50 to 60 with Graves disease. Sequencing was performed on peripheral blood mononuclear cells (PBMCs), taken at new diagnosis, from a patient treated with antithyroid drugs. DNA for the CDR3: TGTGCCAGCAGCTTAGTTTTTCACGTTGGACAGGGGTGCTACAATGAGCAGTGCTTC. Protein: CASSLVFHVGQGCYNEQCF.